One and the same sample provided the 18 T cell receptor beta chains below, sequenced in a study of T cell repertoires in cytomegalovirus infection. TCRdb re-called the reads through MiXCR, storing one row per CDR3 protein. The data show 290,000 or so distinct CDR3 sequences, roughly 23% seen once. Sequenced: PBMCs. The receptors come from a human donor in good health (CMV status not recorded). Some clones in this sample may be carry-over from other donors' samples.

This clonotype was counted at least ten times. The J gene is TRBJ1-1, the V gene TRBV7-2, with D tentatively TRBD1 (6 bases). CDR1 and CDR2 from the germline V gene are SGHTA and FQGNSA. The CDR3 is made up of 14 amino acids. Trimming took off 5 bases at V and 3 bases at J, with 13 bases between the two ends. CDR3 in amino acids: CASSRRAGDTEAFF. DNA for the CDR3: TGTGCCAGCAGCAGAAGGGCAGGGGACACTGAAGCTTTCTTT.

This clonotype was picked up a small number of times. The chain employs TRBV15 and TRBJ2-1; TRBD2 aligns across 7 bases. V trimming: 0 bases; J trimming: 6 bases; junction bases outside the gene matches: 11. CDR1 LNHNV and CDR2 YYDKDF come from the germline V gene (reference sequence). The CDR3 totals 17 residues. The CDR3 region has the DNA TGTGCCACCAGCAGAGATTACGGGCTAGCGGAATCCAATGAGCAGTTCTTC. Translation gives CATSRDYGLAESNEQFF.

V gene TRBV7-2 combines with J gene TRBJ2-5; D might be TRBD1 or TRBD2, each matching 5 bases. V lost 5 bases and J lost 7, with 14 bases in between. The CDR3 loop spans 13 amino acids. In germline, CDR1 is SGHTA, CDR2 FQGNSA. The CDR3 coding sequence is TGTGCCAGCAGCCAACTAGTTGGGGGGACCCAGTACTTC. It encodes CASSQLVGGTQYF.

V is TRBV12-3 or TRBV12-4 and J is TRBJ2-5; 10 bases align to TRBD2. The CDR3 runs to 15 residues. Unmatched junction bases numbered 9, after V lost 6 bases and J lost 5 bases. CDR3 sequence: CASSNLAGVPETQYF. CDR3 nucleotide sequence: TGTGCCAGCAGCAACCTAGCGGGAGTCCCCGAGACCCAGTACTTC.

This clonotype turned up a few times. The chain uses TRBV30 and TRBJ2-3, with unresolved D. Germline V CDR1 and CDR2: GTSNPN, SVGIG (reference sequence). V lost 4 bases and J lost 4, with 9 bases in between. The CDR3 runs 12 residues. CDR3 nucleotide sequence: TGTGCCTGGACCGCGCGACCAGATACGCAGTATTTT. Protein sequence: CAWTARPDTQYF.

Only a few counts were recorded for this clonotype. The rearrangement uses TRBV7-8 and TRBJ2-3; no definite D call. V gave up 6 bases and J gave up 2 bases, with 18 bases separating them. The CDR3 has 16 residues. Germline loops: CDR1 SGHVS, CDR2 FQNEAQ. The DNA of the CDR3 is TGTGCCAGCAGTAAATTTCAGAGGTCTAACACAGATACGCAGTATTTT. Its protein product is CASSKFQRSNTDTQYF.

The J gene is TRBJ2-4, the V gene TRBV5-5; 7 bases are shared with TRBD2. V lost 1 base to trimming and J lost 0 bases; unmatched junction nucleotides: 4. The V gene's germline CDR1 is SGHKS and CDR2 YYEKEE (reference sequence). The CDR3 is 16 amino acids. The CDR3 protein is CASSLLSSGAKNIQYF. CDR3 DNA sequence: TGTGCCAGCAGCTTGCTCTCTAGCGGAGCCAAAAACATTCAGTACTTC. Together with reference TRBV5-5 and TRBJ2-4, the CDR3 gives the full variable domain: DAGVTQSPTHLIKTRGQQVTLRCSPISGHKSVSWYQQVLGQGPQFIFQYYEKEERGRGNFPDRFSARQFPNYSSELNVNALLLGDSALYLCASSLLSSGAKNIQYFGAGTRLSVL.

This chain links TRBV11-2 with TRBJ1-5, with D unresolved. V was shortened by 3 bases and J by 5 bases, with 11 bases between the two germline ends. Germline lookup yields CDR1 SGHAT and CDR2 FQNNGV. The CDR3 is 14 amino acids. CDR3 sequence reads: CASSLGRTDQPQHF. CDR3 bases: TGTGCCAGCAGCTTGGGTCGAACGGATCAGCCCCAGCATTTT. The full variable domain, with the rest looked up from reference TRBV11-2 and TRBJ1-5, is EAGVAQSPRYKIIEKRQSVAFWCNPISGHATLYWYQQILGQGPKLLIQFQNNGVVDDSQLPKDRFSAERLKGVDSTLKIQPAKLEDSAVYLCASSLGRTDQPQHFGDGTRLSIL.

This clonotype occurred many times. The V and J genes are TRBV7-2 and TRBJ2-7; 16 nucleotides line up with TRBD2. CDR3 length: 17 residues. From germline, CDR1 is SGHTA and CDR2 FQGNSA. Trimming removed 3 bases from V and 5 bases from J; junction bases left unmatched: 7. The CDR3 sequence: CASSFPGTSGRDNEQYF. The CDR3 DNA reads TGTGCCAGCAGCTTTCCCGGGACTAGCGGGAGGGACAACGAGCAGTACTTC.

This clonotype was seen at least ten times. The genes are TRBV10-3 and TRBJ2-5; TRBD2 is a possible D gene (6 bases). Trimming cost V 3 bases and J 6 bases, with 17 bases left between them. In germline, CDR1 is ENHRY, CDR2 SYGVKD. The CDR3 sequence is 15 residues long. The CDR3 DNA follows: TGTGCCATCAGTGAAAGCGGGCCTGGGGCGCAGACCCAGTACTTC. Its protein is CAISESGPGAQTQYF.

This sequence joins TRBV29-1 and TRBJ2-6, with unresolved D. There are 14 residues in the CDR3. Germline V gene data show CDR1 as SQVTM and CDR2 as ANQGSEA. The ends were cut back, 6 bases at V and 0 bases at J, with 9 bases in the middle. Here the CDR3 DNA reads TGCAGCGTCTCCCCTGGCTCTGGGGCCAACGTCCTGACTTTC. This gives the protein CSVSPGSGANVLTF. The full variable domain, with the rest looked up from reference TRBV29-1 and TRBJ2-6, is SAVISQKPSRDICQRGTSLTIQCQVDSQVTMMFWYRQQPGQSLTLIATANQGSEATYESGFVIDKFPISRPNLTFSTLTVSNMSPEDSSIYLCSVSPGSGANVLTFGAGSRLTVL.

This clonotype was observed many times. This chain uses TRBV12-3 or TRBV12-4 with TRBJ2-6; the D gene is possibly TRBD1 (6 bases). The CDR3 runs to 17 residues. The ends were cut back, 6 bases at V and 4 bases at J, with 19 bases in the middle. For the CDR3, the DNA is TGTGCCAGCAGACAAGTGATTCAGGGGAGAGGGGCCAACGTCCTGACTTTC. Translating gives CASRQVIQGRGANVLTF.

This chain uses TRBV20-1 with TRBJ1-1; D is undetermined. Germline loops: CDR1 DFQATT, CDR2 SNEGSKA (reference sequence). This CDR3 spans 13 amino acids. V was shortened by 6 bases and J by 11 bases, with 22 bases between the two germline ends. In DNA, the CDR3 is TGCAGTGCATATGCCCTTTTGGCGGGGTCTGCTTTCTTT. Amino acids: CSAYALLAGSAFF.

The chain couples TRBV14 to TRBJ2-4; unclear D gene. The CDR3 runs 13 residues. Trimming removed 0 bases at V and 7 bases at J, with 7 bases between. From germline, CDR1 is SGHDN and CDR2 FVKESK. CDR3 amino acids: CASSQDLGNIQYF. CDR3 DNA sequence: TGTGCCAGCAGCCAAGACTTGGGGAACATTCAGTACTTC. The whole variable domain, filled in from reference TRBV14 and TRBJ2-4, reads EAGVTQFPSHSVIEKGQTVTLRCDPISGHDNLYWYRRVMGKEIKFLLHFVKESKQDESGMPNNRFLAERTGGTYSTLKVQPAELEDSGVYFCASSQDLGNIQYFGAGTRLSVL.

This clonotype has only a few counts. The CDR3 DNA reads TGTGCCTGGGCGGGGGGGCTCCTCTACAATGAGCAGTTCTTC. Protein: CAWAGGLLYNEQFF. The J gene is TRBJ2-1, the V gene TRBV30; 9 bases fit TRBD2. The germline gives CDR1 GTSNPN, CDR2 SVGIG (reference sequence). J was trimmed by 3 bases and V by 5 bases; bases with no gene match: 5. The CDR3 is 14 amino acids.

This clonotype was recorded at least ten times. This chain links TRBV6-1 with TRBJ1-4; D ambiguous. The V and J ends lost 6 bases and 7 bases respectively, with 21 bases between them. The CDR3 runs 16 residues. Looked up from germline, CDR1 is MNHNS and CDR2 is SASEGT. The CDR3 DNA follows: TGTGCCAGCAGGAGAGGATGGACGGCACAAGGTGAAAAACTGTTTTTT. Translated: CASRRGWTAQGEKLFF.

CDR3: CASSSTGLVSYEQYF. In nucleotides, the CDR3 is TGTGCCAGCAGTTCCACCGGACTAGTCTCCTACGAGCAGTACTTC. The V call is TRBV6-2 or TRBV6-3, the J call TRBJ2-7; 7 nucleotides match TRBD2. V shed 4 bases, J shed 0 bases, and the junction held 6 bases outside the gene matches. Germline-derived CDR1 and CDR2 are MNHEY and SVGEGT. The CDR3 loop spans 15 amino acids.

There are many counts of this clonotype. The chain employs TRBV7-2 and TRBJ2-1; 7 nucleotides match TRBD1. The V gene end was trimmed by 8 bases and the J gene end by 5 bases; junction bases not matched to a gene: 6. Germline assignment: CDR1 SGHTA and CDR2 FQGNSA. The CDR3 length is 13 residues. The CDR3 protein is CASLPGQHNEQFF. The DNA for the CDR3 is TGTGCCAGCTTACCGGGACAGCACAATGAGCAGTTCTTC. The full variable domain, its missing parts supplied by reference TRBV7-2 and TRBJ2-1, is GAGVSQSPSNKVTEKGKDVELRCDPISGHTALYWYRQSLGQGLEFLIYFQGNSAPDKSGLPSDRFSAERTGGSVSTLTIQRTQQEDSAVYLCASLPGQHNEQFFGPGTRLTVL.